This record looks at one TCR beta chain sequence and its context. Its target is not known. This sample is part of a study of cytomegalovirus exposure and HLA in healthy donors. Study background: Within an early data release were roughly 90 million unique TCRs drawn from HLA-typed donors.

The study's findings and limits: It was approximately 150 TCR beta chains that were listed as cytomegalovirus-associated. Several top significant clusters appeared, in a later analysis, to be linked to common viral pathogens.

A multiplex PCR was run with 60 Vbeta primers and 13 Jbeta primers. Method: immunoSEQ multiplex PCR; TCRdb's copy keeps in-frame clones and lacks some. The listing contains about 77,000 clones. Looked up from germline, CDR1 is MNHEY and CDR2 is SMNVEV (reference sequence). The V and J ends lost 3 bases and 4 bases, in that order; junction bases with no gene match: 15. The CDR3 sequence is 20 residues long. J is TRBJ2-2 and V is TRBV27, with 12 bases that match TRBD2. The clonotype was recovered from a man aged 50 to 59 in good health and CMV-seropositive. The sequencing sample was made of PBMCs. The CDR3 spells CASSFRLAGATVGSTGELFF. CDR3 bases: TGTGCCAGCAGTTTCCGACTAGCGGGGGCTACCGTGGGGTCCACCGGGGAGCTGTTTTTT.